One sample yielded the 15 T cell receptor beta chains listed below, sequenced in a study of CD8 T cells in Susac syndrome. The RNA, 0.5 to 1 ug, was put through reverse transcription using random hexamers. TCRdb processed the immunoSEQ multiplex PCR reads anew with MiXCR; each CDR3 protein has one entry. The sample includes approximately 300,000 distinct CDR3 sequences, 65% to 90% seen only once; the top ten take 0.21%. Specimen: CD8+ T cells from PBMCs. All receptors come from a human donor with multiple sclerosis.

V and J are TRBV27 and TRBJ1-5; no clear D. Trimming pared 0 bases from V and 9 bases from J, leaving 9 bases between. CDR3 size: 13 residues. CDR1 is MNHEY, CDR2 SMNVEV, per germline (reference sequence). In DNA form, the CDR3 reads TGTGCCAGCAGTTTATCGGGCGTGAGGCCCCAGCATTTT. This translates into CASSLSGVRPQHF.

The genes are TRBV2 and TRBJ2-7; D not resolved. Trimming took 2 bases from V and 3 from J, leaving 11 bases between them. The germline V gene encodes CDR1 SNHLY and CDR2 FYNNEI. The CDR3 is 14 residues long. The DNA of the CDR3 is TGTGCCAGCAGTGAAACGATATTCGGCTACGAGCAGTACTTC. Its protein product is CASSETIFGYEQYF.

The chain uses TRBV7-9 and TRBJ2-1, with 13 bases lining up with TRBD2. Trimming cost V 4 bases and J 15 bases; bases outside gene matches: 15. Germline V CDR1 and CDR2: SEHNR, FQNEAQ (reference sequence). The CDR3 runs 16 residues. CDR3 protein: CASSSRLAGGPDSWFF. CDR3 nucleotides: TGTGCCAGCAGCTCCCGACTAGCGGGAGGCCCAGACTCATGGTTCTTC.

This clonotype has just one count. This chain joins TRBV14 and TRBJ2-7, with 8 bases that match TRBD1. Trimming at V came to 1 base and at J to 5 bases, leaving 4 bases not matched to a gene. The CDR3 runs to 14 residues. In germline, CDR1 is SGHDN, CDR2 FVKESK. The chain's CDR3 is CASSQVSGGHEQYF. The CDR3 DNA follows: TGTGCCAGCAGCCAAGTTTCAGGGGGCCACGAGCAGTACTTC.

This clonotype was counted only a few times. The chain recombines TRBV30 with TRBJ2-7; 7 bases match TRBD1. This CDR3 region has 14 residues. The germline CDR1 and CDR2 sequences are GTSNPN and SVGIG (reference sequence). The ends lost 5 bases at V and 3 bases at J; junction bases unmatched: 10. The CDR3 nucleotides are TGTGCCTGGGATGTAACAGGGGCGAACTACGAGCAGTACTTC. It codes for CAWDVTGANYEQYF.

The chain links TRBV6-2 or TRBV6-3 to TRBJ2-3, with D uncertain. Germline-derived CDR1 and CDR2 are MNHEY and SVGEGT. V lost 6 bases and J lost 7, with 11 bases in between. This CDR3 is 12 amino acids long. The CDR3 protein is CASREPANTQYF. CDR3 bases: TGTGCCAGCAGAGAACCAGCGAATACGCAGTATTTT.

The rearrangement joins TRBV9 to TRBJ2-1; either TRBD1 or TRBD2 may fit D (5 bases each). Trimming removed 4 bases at V and 6 bases at J, with 20 bases between. The CDR3 runs 16 residues. The germline CDR1 and CDR2 sequences are SGDLS and YYNGEE. Here the CDR3 reads CASSPSPGTDSNEQFF. In DNA, the CDR3 is TGTGCCAGCAGCCCTAGCCCCGGGACGGATTCCAATGAGCAGTTCTTC.

A remark on this clonotype: Sequence at one end of the junction differs from germline and may be a read error. V usage is TRBV28 and J usage is TRBJ2-2; D is possibly TRBD1 or TRBD2 (5 bases each). The V gene's germline CDR1 is MDHEN and CDR2 SYDVKM. The CDR3 is 11 amino acids. CDR3 nucleotide sequence: TGCGCGGTGGGGGACACCGGGGAGCTGTTTTTT. Its translation is CAVGDTGELFF.

The V call is TRBV20-1, the J call TRBJ2-1, with 12 nucleotides matching TRBD2. The germline CDR1 and CDR2 sequences are DFQATT and SNEGSKA (reference sequence). This CDR3 spans 16 amino acids. Unmatched junction bases numbered 7, after V lost 0 bases and J lost 7 bases. The CDR3 coding sequence is TGCAGTGCTAGAGATGCCCTAGCGGGAGGGCCGAATGAGCAGTTCTTC. This gives the protein CSARDALAGGPNEQFF.

This clonotype was picked up a small number of times. The chain carries TRBV6-5 and TRBJ2-7, with TRBD1 matching over 11 bases. There are 14 residues in the CDR3. Germline assignment: CDR1 MNHEY and CDR2 SVGAGI. With V trimmed by 0 bases and J by 6 bases, 1 base remained unmatched. CDR3 region: CASSYSGTGGEQYF. As DNA, the CDR3 is TGTGCCAGCAGTTACTCCGGGACAGGGGGCGAGCAGTACTTC.

The J gene is TRBJ2-1, the V gene TRBV13, with no clear D. Trimming stripped 3 bases from V and 1 base from J, with 13 bases between. The germline CDR1 and CDR2 sequences are PRHDT and FYEKMQ (reference sequence). This CDR3 region has 16 residues. The CDR3 reads CASSFLVGHSYNEQFF. The CDR3 DNA sequence: TGTGCCAGCAGCTTTTTAGTAGGCCATTCCTACAATGAGCAGTTCTTC. The full variable domain, in which reference TRBV13 and TRBJ2-1 provide the parts outside the CDR3, is AAGVIQSPRHLIKEKRETATLKCYPIPRHDTVYWYQQGPGQDPQFLISFYEKMQSDKGSIPDRFSAQQFSDYHSELNMSSLELGDSALYFCASSFLVGHSYNEQFFGPGTRLTVL.

The gene calls are TRBV6-2 or TRBV6-3 and TRBJ2-7, with D possibly matching TRBD1 (6 bases). Germline V gene lookup returns CDR1 MNHEY and CDR2 SVGEGT. The V end lost 4 bases, the J end lost 1 base, and 17 bases lay between the germline ends. The CDR3 has 16 residues. The CDR3 is CASSSLPPGQSYEQYF. The CDR3 nucleotides read TGTGCCAGCAGTTCCCTCCCCCCGGGACAATCCTACGAGCAGTACTTC.

The chain couples TRBV7-6 to TRBJ1-1, with 8 bases that match TRBD1. J lost 2 bases, V lost 5 bases, and 13 bases had no gene match. Germline V CDR1 and CDR2: SGHVS, FNYEAQ. This CDR3 has 17 residues. The chain's CDR3 is CASSMVPGTGLNTEAFF. The CDR3 DNA follows: TGTGCCAGCAGCATGGTTCCCGGGACAGGTCTTAACACTGAAGCTTTCTTT.

This chain links TRBV29-1 with TRBJ1-2, with a tentative D call TRBD1 (6 bases). This CDR3 has 14 residues. Germline CDR1 SQVTM, CDR2 ANQGSEA. V was clipped by 8 bases and J by 5 bases, with 21 bases between them. CDR3 residues: CSSYSGDFEYGYTF. The CDR3 region has the DNA TGCAGCTCATACTCAGGGGACTTCGAATATGGCTACACCTTC.

This chain uses TRBV10-3 with TRBJ2-7; D is possibly TRBD1 (9 bases). This CDR3 contains 18 residues. CDR1 is ENHRY and CDR2 is SYGVKD in the germline V gene. V shed 2 bases and J shed 6 bases, with 26 bases lying between them. The CDR3 DNA is TGTGCCATCAGTGAGGGGCTTCCGGGGGGGACAGGGCCTATCGAGCAGTACTTC. The encoded protein is CAISEGLPGGTGPIEQYF.